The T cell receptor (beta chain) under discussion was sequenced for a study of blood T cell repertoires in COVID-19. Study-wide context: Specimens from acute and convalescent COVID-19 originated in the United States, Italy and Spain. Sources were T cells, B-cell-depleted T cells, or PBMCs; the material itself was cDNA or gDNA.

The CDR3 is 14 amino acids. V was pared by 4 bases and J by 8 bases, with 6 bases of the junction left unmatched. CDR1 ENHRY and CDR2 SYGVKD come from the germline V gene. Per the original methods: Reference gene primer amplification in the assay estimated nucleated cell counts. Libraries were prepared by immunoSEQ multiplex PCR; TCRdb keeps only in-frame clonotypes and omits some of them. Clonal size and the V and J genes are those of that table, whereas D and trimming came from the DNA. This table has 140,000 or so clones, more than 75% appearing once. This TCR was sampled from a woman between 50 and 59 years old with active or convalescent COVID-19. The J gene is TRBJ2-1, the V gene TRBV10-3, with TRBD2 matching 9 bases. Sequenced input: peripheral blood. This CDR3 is CAISGTSVLYEQFF. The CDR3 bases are TGTGCCATCAGTGGGACTAGCGTGTTGTATGAGCAGTTCTTC.